This T cell receptor beta chain was retrieved from a study of blood T cell repertoires in COVID-19. Whole-study context: Acute and convalescent COVID-19 samples came from the United States, Italy and Spain.

Germline V gives CDR1 LNHDA, CDR2 SQIVND (reference sequence). Losses at the gene ends were 6 bases for V and 4 bases for J; bases not matched to a gene: 8. The CDR3 is 16 residues long. Original analysis: For nucleated cells, counts were estimated from reference gene primer amplification. Assay: immunoSEQ multiplex PCR; the TCRdb copy retains only in-frame clones and omits some. V and J calls and clone size are those listed in that table; D and trimming were worked out from the DNA. This repertoire shows about 140,000 clones, approximately 85% found once; its top ten account for roughly 2.9%. The receptor comes from a middle-aged man with acute or convalescent COVID-19. The chain uses TRBV19 and TRBJ2-3, with 12 bases that match TRBD2. The sequenced material came from peripheral blood. The CDR3 region has the DNA TGTGCCAGTAGGAAAAAACTAGCGGGGGGCGCAGATACGCAGTATTTT. It is translated as CASRKKLAGGADTQYF.